These 6 T cell receptor beta chains originate from one sample sequenced in a study of T-cell memory formation after mild COVID-19. TCRdb analysed the 5' RACE reads with MiXCR anew, one entry per CDR3 protein. The sample carries 85,000 to 120,000 distinct CDR3 sequences, 15% to 20% recorded once. The sequenced sample was PBMCs or a T cell subset sorted from them (not recorded which). These receptor sequences come from an adult woman who had mild COVID-19 (a few samples of this study predate the infection). Cell type and time point are not known.

The chain employs TRBV23-1 and TRBJ2-3; D is unclear. TRBV23-1 is assigned to the ORF class and has an uncertain function. CDR3 length equals 18 residues. V lost 0 bases to trimming and J lost 0 bases, with 16 bases between them. This CDR3 is CASSQSSSSRKSTDTQYF. For the CDR3, the DNA is TGCGCCAGCAGTCAATCCTCCTCGTCGAGGAAGAGCACAGATACGCAGTATTTT.

This clonotype was recorded a few times. The genes are TRBV7-3 and TRBJ2-7; D may be TRBD1 (5 bases). Germline V gene data show CDR1 as SGHTA and CDR2 as FQGTGA. CDR3 length: 14 residues. Trimming shortened V by 1 base and J by 6 bases, and 13 bases separated the two germline ends. The CDR3, as DNA: TGTGCCAGCAGCTTAATCCCCCGACAGAGCGAGCAGTACTTC. This gives the protein CASSLIPRQSEQYF.

The chain uses TRBV15 and TRBJ1-4; 9 bases are a match to TRBD1. The CDR3 extends over 12 amino acids. J gave up 6 bases and V 9 bases, and 2 bases lay outside the gene matches. CDR1 and CDR2 from the germline V gene are LNHNV and YYDKDF (reference sequence). The CDR3 DNA follows: TGTGCCACGGGACAGGGAGATGAAAAACTGTTTTTT. Translated, it gives CATGQGDEKLFF.

The CDR3 bases are TGCGCCAGCAGCTTGGGGGACGCATCCTACGAGCAGTACTTC. Its translation is CASSLGDASYEQYF. V usage is TRBV5-1 and J usage is TRBJ2-7; D possibly uses TRBD1 or TRBD2 (5 bases each). Germline V gene lookup returns CDR1 SGHRS and CDR2 YFSETQ. The ends were cut back, 0 bases at V and 1 base at J, with 8 bases in the middle. CDR3 length equals 14 residues. Using reference TRBV5-1 and TRBJ2-7 for the parts outside the CDR3, the full variable domain is KAGVTQTPRYLIKTRGQQVTLSCSPISGHRSVSWYQQTPGQGLQFLFEYFSETQRNKGNFPGRFSGRQFSNSRSEMNVSTLELGDSALYLCASSLGDASYEQYFGPGTRLTVT.

V and J are TRBV7-9 and TRBJ2-5, with 9 bases lining up with TRBD1. Trimming cost V 0 bases and J 4 bases; bases outside gene matches: 6. The CDR3 has 16 amino acids. The germline V gene encodes CDR1 SEHNR and CDR2 FQNEAQ (reference sequence). Written as DNA, the CDR3 is TGTGCCAGCAGCTTAGCGCCGGGACAGGGAAGAGAGACCCAGTACTTC. This sequence encodes CASSLAPGQGRETQYF.

The rearrangement uses TRBV20-1 and TRBJ2-2; D gene uncertain. Trimming removed 6 bases at V and 2 bases at J, with 13 bases between. The germline gives CDR1 DFQATT, CDR2 SNEGSKA (reference sequence). CDR3 length: 14 residues. Here the CDR3 reads CSAPIIFNTGELFF. The DNA of the CDR3 is TGCAGTGCACCGATCATTTTTAACACCGGGGAGCTGTTTTTT.